These T cell receptor beta chains were read from a single sample in a study of T cell repertoires in cytomegalovirus infection. TCRdb re-called the reads with MiXCR, one entry per CDR3 protein. The table lists some 920,000 distinct CDR3 sequences, around 32% of them singletons. The antigens for these receptors are not known. Sequencing used cultured CD8+ T cells from PBMCs, obtained from culture after CMV antigen stimulation. The receptors were sampled from a human donor in good health (CMV status not recorded). Some clones in this sample may be carry-over from other donors' samples. Each CDR3 is given with its conserved first and last residue. Fields, in order: clone size, V gene, J gene, D gene, CDR3 DNA, CDR3 protein. The D gene is left open where the match is weak. Only some rows state a clone size, as once, few, many or a class for expanded clones.

clone size: few
V gene: TRBV9
J gene: TRBJ2-1
D gene: TRBD1
CDR3 DNA: TGTGCCAGCAGGGTACAGGGGCTGCGCTCCTACAATGAGCAGTTCTTC
CDR3 protein: CASRVQGLRSYNEQFF

clone size: .
V gene: TRBV6-4
J gene: TRBJ1-5
D gene: .
CDR3 DNA: TGTGCCAGCAGTGAGTTCCAGGGACTCAATCAGCCCCAGCATTTT
CDR3 protein: CASSEFQGLNQPQHF

clone size: .
V gene: TRBV19
J gene: TRBJ2-1
D gene: .
CDR3 DNA: TGTGCCGTTTACGGGGGGCGAAATGAGCAGTTCTTC
CDR3 protein: CAVYGGRNEQFF

clone size: .
V gene: TRBV5-4
J gene: TRBJ2-5
D gene: .
CDR3 DNA: TGTGCCAGCAGCTTGGTGACGGAGGGGGAGACCCAGTACTTC
CDR3 protein: CASSLVTEGETQYF

clone size: .
V gene: TRBV24-1
J gene: TRBJ2-5
D gene: .
CDR3 DNA: TGTGCCACTGGGGGGGGGCAGACCCAGTACTTC
CDR3 protein: CATGGGQTQYF

clone size: .
V gene: TRBV19
J gene: TRBJ1-5
D gene: .
CDR3 DNA: TGTGCCAGTGGCCGGGGTGGAGCCCAGCCCCAGCATTTT
CDR3 protein: CASGRGGAQPQHF

clone size: .
V gene: TRBV6-1
J gene: TRBJ1-5
D gene: .
CDR3 DNA: TGTGCCAGCAGTGAGGCAGACAATCCCAATCAGCCCCAGCATTTT
CDR3 protein: CASSEADNPNQPQHF

clone size: .
V gene: TRBV7-8
J gene: TRBJ2-3
D gene: TRBD1
CDR3 DNA: TGTGCCAGCAGCTTGGGGACAGGGGTCCTAGATACGCAGTATTTT
CDR3 protein: CASSLGTGVLDTQYF

clone size: .
V gene: TRBV7-9
J gene: TRBJ2-5
D gene: .
CDR3 DNA: TGTGCCAGCAGCCGCTCGCCCCGGGGGCAAGAGACCCAGTACTTC
CDR3 protein: CASSRSPRGQETQYF

clone size: few
V gene: TRBV28
J gene: TRBJ2-5
D gene: .
CDR3 DNA: TGTGCCAGCAGTTTCTTCGGGCGTCAAGAGACCCAGTACTTC
CDR3 protein: CASSFFGRQETQYF

clone size: .
V gene: TRBV6-1
J gene: TRBJ2-2
D gene: .
CDR3 DNA: TGTGCTGCAAGAACAGGCCTTTTGAACACCGGGGAGCTGTTTTTT
CDR3 protein: CAARTGLLNTGELFF

clone size: .
V gene: TRBV12-5
J gene: TRBJ2-1
D gene: .
CDR3 DNA: TGTGCTAGTGGTTTGTTCCCACGGGACCGCCACTACAATGAGCAGTTCTTC
CDR3 protein: CASGLFPRDRHYNEQFF

clone size: .
V gene: TRBV27
J gene: TRBJ2-7
D gene: TRBD1
CDR3 DNA: TGTGCCAGCAGTCAACCGGGACAGGACTACGAGCAGTACTTC
CDR3 protein: CASSQPGQDYEQYF

clone size: .
V gene: TRBV4-3
J gene: TRBJ2-5
D gene: TRBD2
CDR3 DNA: TGCGCCAGCAGCCGACTAGCTCGGGAGACCCAGTACTTC
CDR3 protein: CASSRLARETQYF

clone size: .
V gene: TRBV27
J gene: TRBJ2-5
D gene: TRBD2
CDR3 DNA: TGTGCCAGCAGAATAGCGGGGGGGCCCCAAGAGACCCAGTACTTC
CDR3 protein: CASRIAGGPQETQYF

clone size: .
V gene: TRBV5-4
J gene: TRBJ1-2
D gene: .
CDR3 DNA: TGTGTCAGCAGCTCCGCCCGACGGATTTTCACCTTC
CDR3 protein: CVSSSARRIFTF